These T cell receptor beta chains were read from a single sample in a study of T cells after yellow fever vaccination. Using its own MiXCR run on the 5' RACE reads, TCRdb lists one record per CDR3 protein. The table lists 510,000 or so distinct CDR3 sequences, around 21% of them singletons, with roughly an eighth in the top ten. Material: PBMCs, obtained 15 days after the yellow fever booster vaccination. The receptors were gathered from a man aged 30 to 39 who received the YFV17D yellow fever vaccine. The conserved cysteine and the conserved F or W are not part of the CDR3 here.

J gene: TRBJ2-7
V gene: TRBV14
CDR3 protein: ASSQGATYEQY

J gene: TRBJ2-7
V gene: TRBV7-2
CDR3 protein: ASSLPGYREQY

J gene: TRBJ2-7
V gene: TRBV6-5
CDR3 protein: ASSYSLAGGEQY

J gene: TRBJ2-1
V gene: TRBV5-6
CDR3 protein: ASSLPTSGMLREQF

J gene: TRBJ1-5
V gene: TRBV10-2
CDR3 protein: ASHESGQNSNQPQH

J gene: TRBJ2-5
V gene: TRBV20-1
CDR3 protein: SASLGRGETQY

J gene: TRBJ2-3
V gene: TRBV12-3/TRBV12-4
CDR3 protein: ASSFGGRETDTQY

J gene: TRBJ1-6
V gene: TRBV6-5
CDR3 protein: ASSTNNSPLH

J gene: TRBJ2-7
V gene: TRBV7-9
CDR3 protein: ASSSLTGAPYEQY

J gene: TRBJ1-4
V gene: TRBV12-3/TRBV12-4
CDR3 protein: ASSGTALF